What follows are 22 T cell receptor beta chains derived from one specimen sequenced in a study of T cell repertoires in aging, cancer and after chemotherapy. The template was genomic DNA from peripheral blood, not RNA. Rearranged V-D-J TRB sequences were amplified with a mixed TRB-A/B primer pool. TCRdb reprocessed the multiplex PCR reads via MiXCR and lists one record per CDR3 protein. The table records about 5,600 distinct CDR3 sequences, less than 30% of them present only once. Sample: blood. These receptors were collected from a human donor with a solid tumor.

This clonotype came up a few times. This sequence joins TRBV20-1 and TRBJ1-6; no clear D. Germline V gives CDR1 DFQATT, CDR2 SNEGSKA (reference sequence). The CDR3 contains 15 residues. The ends were cut back, 6 bases at V and 4 bases at J, with 16 bases in the middle. The CDR3 region is CSAKPLRPYNSPLHF. CDR3 nucleotide sequence: TGCAGTGCGAAGCCCCTCAGGCCTTATAATTCACCCCTCCACTTT.

V and J are TRBV6-1 and TRBJ2-2; weak D call: TRBD2 (8 bases). Germline V gene sequence: CDR1 MNHNS, CDR2 SASEGT. Trimming pared 8 bases from V and 1 base from J, leaving 20 bases between. CDR3 length: 17 amino acids. The CDR3 is CASEGGQRGLNTGELFF. The CDR3 DNA reads as TGTGCCAGCGAGGGGGGACAGCGGGGGTTGAACACCGGGGAGCTGTTTTTT.

This rearrangement joins TRBV5-4 to TRBJ2-7; 10 positions match TRBD2. The CDR3 loop spans 15 amino acids. V trimming: 5 bases; J trimming: 5 bases; junction bases outside the gene matches: 10. Germline V gene lookup returns CDR1 SGHNT and CDR2 YYREEE (reference sequence). CDR3: CASSSKLAGSNEQYF. CDR3 DNA sequence: TGTGCCAGCAGTTCAAAACTAGCGGGAAGTAACGAGCAGTACTTC.

This clonotype was observed a handful of times. This chain links TRBV12-3 or TRBV12-4 with TRBJ2-7; 10 nucleotides match TRBD2. The J segment lost 7 bases and the V segment lost 2 bases, leaving 8 bases of the junction unmatched. The CDR3 spans 15 residues. CDR3: CASSLRLAGEGEQYF. The DNA of the CDR3 is TGTGCCAGCAGTTTACGGCTAGCGGGAGAGGGGGAGCAGTACTTC.

This clonotype was recorded a few times. The V gene is TRBV6-2 or TRBV6-3, the J gene TRBJ2-4; unclear D gene. CDR1 and CDR2 from the germline V gene are MNHEY and SVGEGT. This CDR3 is 14 amino acids long. V was trimmed by 7 bases and J by 9 bases, leaving 19 bases between them. The CDR3 DNA follows: TGTGCCAGCACCCCTACGGATGGGTATAGCATTCAGTACTTC. Protein: CASTPTDGYSIQYF.

This clonotype has a handful of counts. V gene TRBV27 combines with J gene TRBJ1-5; the D gene is possibly TRBD1 (5 bases). The germline V gene has CDR1 MNHEY and CDR2 SMNVEV (reference sequence). Between the trimmed V and J ends, which lost 0 bases and 2 bases, there was a span of 8 bases. The length of the CDR3 is 15 residues. This CDR3 is CASSLSRGGNQPQHF. CDR3 in DNA: TGTGCCAGCAGTTTATCCCGGGGGGGCAATCAGCCCCAGCATTTT.

This clonotype is medium-sized within its sample. This chain joins TRBV6-5 and TRBJ1-6; the D gene is possibly TRBD1 (6 bases). The CDR3 spans 13 residues. V lost 6 bases, J lost 8 bases, and 11 bases lay in between. Germline CDR1 is MNHEY and CDR2 is SVGAGI. DNA for the CDR3: TGTGCCAGCAGCGCCGGGACACATTCACCCCTCCACTTT. Translation gives CASSAGTHSPLHF.

This clonotype is medium-sized in the sample. J is TRBJ1-2 and V is TRBV6-5; 7 bases align to TRBD1. In germline, CDR1 is MNHEY, CDR2 SVGAGI. V shed 8 bases, J shed 7 bases, and the junction held 10 bases outside the gene matches. CDR3 length: 13 residues. CDR3 DNA: TGTGCCAGCGGGGACAGCGAACTCGTTGGCTACACCTTC. This translates into CASGDSELVGYTF.

V and J are TRBV7-2 and TRBJ1-6; perhaps TRBD1 as D (5 bases). Trimming took 1 base from V and 10 from J, leaving 14 bases between them. Germline V gene data show CDR1 as SGHTA and CDR2 as FQGNSA. The CDR3 sequence is 15 residues long. CDR3 nucleotides: TGTGCCAGCAGCTTAGTTAAGGGCCGGGGCTCACCCCTCCACTTT. Its translation: CASSLVKGRGSPLHF.

This clonotype occurred a few times. The chain couples TRBV6-5 to TRBJ1-1; 9 nucleotides match TRBD1. J was trimmed by 5 bases and V by 5 bases; bases with no gene match: 12. The CDR3 is made up of 16 amino acids. The germline CDR1 and CDR2 sequences are MNHEY and SVGAGI. The CDR3 loop reads CASSPRTGAIGTEAFF. The DNA for the CDR3 is TGTGCCAGCAGTCCCCGGACAGGGGCAATCGGAACTGAAGCTTTCTTT.

This chain links TRBV30 with TRBJ1-5; D unresolved. This CDR3 spans 13 amino acids. Between the trimmed V and J ends, which lost 2 bases and 0 bases, there was a span of 5 bases. Germline CDR1 is GTSNPN and CDR2 is SVGIG (reference sequence). DNA of the CDR3: TGTGCCTGGAGTAGTACTAGCAATCAGCCCCAGCATTTT. Its translation: CAWSSTSNQPQHF. Combining the CDR3 with reference TRBV30 and TRBJ1-5 gives the whole variable domain SQTIHQWPATLVQPVGSPLSLECTVEGTSNPNLYWYRQAAGRGLQLLFYSVGIGQISSEVPQNLSASRPQDRQFILSSKKLLLSDSGFYLCAWSSTSNQPQHFGDGTRLSIL.

The V gene is TRBV27, the J gene TRBJ2-7; 7 positions agree with TRBD2. With V trimmed by 5 bases and J by 2 bases, 3 bases remained unmatched. The CDR3 sequence is 13 residues long. In germline, CDR1 is MNHEY, CDR2 SMNVEV (reference sequence). The CDR3 DNA follows: TGTGCCAGCAGTCGCGGGGGAGCCTACGAGCAGTACTTC. This gives the protein CASSRGGAYEQYF.

The genes are TRBV27 and TRBJ2-7; D remains unclear. Between the trimmed V and J ends, which lost 6 bases and 4 bases, there was a span of 19 bases. CDR3 length equals 15 residues. Germline CDR1 and CDR2: MNHEY and SMNVEV (reference sequence). CDR3 in DNA: TGTGCCAGCAGCTCATCCGGCCAGCGCCGGTACGAGCAGTACTTC. This encodes CASSSSGQRRYEQYF.

This clonotype was seen just once. The chain carries TRBV14 and TRBJ2-7; tentatively, D is TRBD1 or TRBD2 (6 bases each). The CDR3 contains 15 residues. Trimming shortened V by 4 bases and J by 6 bases, and 19 bases separated the two germline ends. CDR1 SGHDN and CDR2 FVKESK come from the germline V gene. In DNA, the CDR3 is TGTGCCAGCAGCCTCCTCGGGGGCCAGCCAGGCGAGCAGTACTTC. Translation: CASSLLGGQPGEQYF.

The chain combines TRBV20-1 with TRBJ2-7; 8 positions match TRBD1. CDR3 size: 14 residues. With 0 bases clipped from V and 5 bases from J, the junction kept 6 bases outside the gene matches. Germline assignment: CDR1 DFQATT and CDR2 SNEGSKA (reference sequence). The CDR3: CSARDIQGGDEQYF. CDR3 DNA: TGCAGTGCTAGAGATATACAGGGGGGCGACGAGCAGTACTTC.

This clonotype appeared a few times. This rearrangement joins TRBV27 to TRBJ1-1; perhaps TRBD1 as D (6 bases). The CDR3 sequence is 14 residues long. Looked up from germline, CDR1 is MNHEY and CDR2 is SMNVEV (reference sequence). V was trimmed by 3 bases and J by 6 bases, leaving 14 bases between them. DNA for the CDR3: TGTGCCAGCAGTTTGATGGGGGCTATGGCTGAAGCTTTCTTT. Translation gives CASSLMGAMAEAFF.

The CDR3 region is CASRDGTGGYQPQHF. DNA of the CDR3: TGTGCCAGCAGAGACGGGACAGGGGGCTATCAGCCCCAGCATTTT. This chain links TRBV6-6 with TRBJ1-5, with 12 bases that match TRBD1. Germline V gene sequence: CDR1 MNHNY, CDR2 SVGAGI (reference sequence). V shed 6 bases, J shed 5 bases, and the junction held 5 bases outside the gene matches. This CDR3 comprises 15 residues.

This chain links TRBV11-1 with TRBJ1-3; TRBD1 matches at 7 bases. The V gene's germline CDR1 is SGHAT and CDR2 FQDESV (reference sequence). The ends lost 4 bases at V and 4 bases at J; junction bases unmatched: 10. This CDR3 spans 16 amino acids. The CDR3 DNA reads as TGTGCCAGCAGCTCATCGGGATGGGACAGCGGAAACACCATATATTTT. Its protein is CASSSSGWDSGNTIYF. Full variable domain (remainder filled in from reference TRBV11-1 and TRBJ1-3): EAEVAQSPRYKITEKSQAVAFWCDPISGHATLYWYRQILGQGPELLVQFQDESVVDDSQLPKDRFSAERLKGVDSTLKIQPAELGDSAMYLCASSSSGWDSGNTIYFGEGSWLTVV.

The V gene is TRBV6-1, the J gene TRBJ2-7, with a weak D call TRBD2 (6 bases). CDR1 is MNHNS and CDR2 is SASEGT in the germline V gene. Trimming removed 7 bases from V and 4 bases from J, with 17 bases in between. The CDR3 sequence is 14 residues long. The CDR3 loop is CASTEPLGLYEQYF. The CDR3 DNA is TGTGCCAGCACAGAGCCCCTGGGACTTTACGAGCAGTACTTC.

The CDR3: CASRSNWQGNTEAFF. CDR3 bases: TGTGCCAGCAGGTCAAATTGGCAGGGAAACACTGAAGCTTTCTTT. J is TRBJ1-1 and V is TRBV21-1; the DNA was not compared with TRBD1, the D call given in the table. TRBV21-1 is deemed a pseudogene. This CDR3 is 15 amino acids long.

The chain uses TRBV27 and TRBJ2-7; D is undetermined. This CDR3 comprises 13 residues. CDR1 MNHEY and CDR2 SMNVEV come from the germline V gene (reference sequence). V dropped 2 bases and J dropped 6 bases, with 11 bases sitting between them. The CDR3 region has the DNA TGTGCCAGCAGTTTAATCCCCCCGGGCGAGCAGTACTTC. Its protein is CASSLIPPGEQYF.

This clonotype was found a few times. The J gene is TRBJ2-7, the V gene TRBV11-1; D is possibly TRBD1 (5 bases). V was shortened by 1 base and J by 2 bases, with 9 bases between the two germline ends. The length of the CDR3 is 14 residues. CDR1 SGHAT and CDR2 FQDESV come from the germline V gene (reference sequence). The CDR3 here is CASSLGKGPYEQYF. CDR3 in DNA: TGTGCCAGCAGCTTAGGAAAGGGGCCCTACGAGCAGTACTTC.